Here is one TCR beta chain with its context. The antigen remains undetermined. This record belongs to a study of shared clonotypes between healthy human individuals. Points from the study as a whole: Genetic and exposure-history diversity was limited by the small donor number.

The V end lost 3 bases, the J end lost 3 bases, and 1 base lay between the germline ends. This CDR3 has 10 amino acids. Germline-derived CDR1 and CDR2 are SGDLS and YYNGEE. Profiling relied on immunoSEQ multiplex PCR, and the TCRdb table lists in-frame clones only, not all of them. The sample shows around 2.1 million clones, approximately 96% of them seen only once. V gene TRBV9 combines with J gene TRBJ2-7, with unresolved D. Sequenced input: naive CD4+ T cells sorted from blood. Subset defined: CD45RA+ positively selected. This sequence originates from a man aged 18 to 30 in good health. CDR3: CASSDYEQYF. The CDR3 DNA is TGTGCCAGCAGCGACTACGAGCAGTACTTC. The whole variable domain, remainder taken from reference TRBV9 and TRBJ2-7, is DSGVTQTPKHLITATGQRVTLRCSPRSGDLSVYWYQQSLDQGLQFLIQYYNGEERAKGNILERFSAQQFPDLHSELNLSSLELGDSALYFCASSDYEQYFGPGTRLTVT.